This entry describes one T cell receptor beta chain. These data are taken from a study of blood T cell repertoires in COVID-19. Study information: Sites across the United States, Italy and Spain contributed samples from acute and convalescent COVID-19. Sources were T cells, B-cell-depleted T cells, or PBMCs; the material itself was cDNA or gDNA.

This CDR3 spans 13 amino acids. CDR1 is SGHRS, CDR2 YFSETQ, per germline. Trimming left V 0 bases short and J 6 bases short, with 7 bases between. Per the study methods: Amplification with reference gene primers provided the estimates of nucleated cell counts. TCRdb keeps only in-frame clones here, not all; method: immunoSEQ multiplex PCR. For V, J and clone size, that table is used; D and trimming come from the DNA. The sample has roughly 200,000 clones, about 90% seen once. Sequenced input: peripheral blood. This sequence was found in a man aged 18-30 years with active or convalescent COVID-19. The genes are TRBV5-1 and TRBJ1-5; no clear D gene. CDR3 nucleotide sequence: TGCGCCAGCAGCTTGGACCTATTTCAGCCCCAGCATTTT. It translates to CASSLDLFQPQHF.